The clone carrying this TCR beta chain was seen a handful of times. These data are taken from a study of identical twins' blood T cells. Germline-derived CDR1 and CDR2 are DFQATT and SNEGSKA (reference sequence). The length of the CDR3 is 16 residues. Trimming removed 5 bases from V and 6 bases from J, with 22 bases in between. TCRdb re-called the 5' RACE reads with MiXCR, one entry per CDR3 protein. The sample includes hundreds of thousands of distinct CDR3 sequences, over 25% of them seen just once. The source material was PBMCs. This receptor was obtained from a woman between 18 and 49 years old in good health. J is TRBJ1-4 and V is TRBV20-1, with a possible D match to TRBD1 (5 bases). The CDR3 DNA reads TGCAGTGCTGCCGTGATGGAGGTCCTGGGGGATGAAAAACTGTTTTTT. Its translation: CSAAVMEVLGDEKLFF.